The rows below give T cell receptor beta chains drawn from one sample of a study of blood T cell repertoires in COVID-19. Assay used: immunoSEQ multiplex PCR; TCRdb lists only in-frame clones, some missing. The sample consists of some 99,000 clones, around 80% of them appearing once. The source material was peripheral blood. These receptors all stem from a human donor in a cohort sampled during active or convalescent COVID-19. Both conserved end residues are part of each CDR3. Fields, in order: J gene, V gene, clone size, D gene, CDR3 protein, CDR3 DNA. The D gene is left open where the match is weak. The size of a clone is reported for some rows only, either as once, few or many, or as a class for expanded clones.

j_gene: TRBJ2-2; v_gene: TRBV20-1; abundance: .; d_gene: .; CDR3aa: CSASSRVNTGELFF; CDR3nt: TGCAGTGCTAGTAGCAGGGTAAACACCGGGGAGCTGTTTTTT
j_gene: TRBJ2-2; v_gene: TRBV10-3; abundance: .; d_gene: .; CDR3aa: CAIRGGANTGELFF; CDR3nt: TGTGCCATCAGGGGTGGGGCCAACACCGGGGAGCTGTTTTTT
j_gene: TRBJ1-1; v_gene: TRBV19; abundance: .; d_gene: TRBD1; CDR3aa: CASLGGQGRSNTEAFF; CDR3nt: TGTGCCAGCCTTGGTGGACAGGGGAGGTCGAACACTGAAGCTTTCTTT
j_gene: TRBJ1-5; v_gene: TRBV27; abundance: .; d_gene: .; CDR3aa: CASSWDFDQPQHF; CDR3nt: TGTGCCAGCAGCTGGGACTTCGATCAGCCCCAGCATTTT
j_gene: TRBJ2-7; v_gene: TRBV28; abundance: .; d_gene: .; CDR3aa: CASRNAVTTYEQYF; CDR3nt: TGTGCCAGCAGGAACGCCGTAACTACCTACGAGCAGTACTTC
j_gene: TRBJ1-5; v_gene: TRBV19; abundance: few; d_gene: TRBD1; CDR3aa: CASSRTGSNQPQHF; CDR3nt: TGTGCCAGTAGTCGGACAGGGAGCAATCAGCCCCAGCATTTT
j_gene: TRBJ1-1; v_gene: TRBV19; abundance: .; d_gene: TRBD1; CDR3aa: CASSPIDRDTEAFF; CDR3nt: TGTGCCAGTAGTCCTATCGACAGGGACACTGAAGCTTTCTTT
j_gene: TRBJ2-7; v_gene: TRBV28; abundance: .; d_gene: .; CDR3aa: CASRHRQDSYEQYF; CDR3nt: TGTGCCAGCAGGCATAGACAGGACTCCTACGAGCAGTACTTC
j_gene: TRBJ1-5; v_gene: TRBV30; abundance: .; d_gene: TRBD1; CDR3aa: CASGGNQPQHF; CDR3nt: TGTGCCTCAGGGGGGAATCAGCCCCAGCATTTT
j_gene: TRBJ2-3; v_gene: TRBV29-1; abundance: few; d_gene: TRBD2; CDR3aa: CSGGTSSTDTQYF; CDR3nt: TGCAGCGGGGGGACTAGCAGCACAGATACGCAGTATTTT
j_gene: TRBJ2-7; v_gene: TRBV5-4; abundance: .; d_gene: TRBD1; CDR3aa: CASSLRGTGFRYEQYF; CDR3nt: TGTGCCAGCAGCTTACGAGGGACAGGGTTCCGCTACGAGCAGTACTTC
j_gene: TRBJ1-3; v_gene: TRBV7-2; abundance: .; d_gene: .; CDR3aa: CASSPIGGYTIYF; CDR3nt: TGTGCCAGCAGCCCAATAGGGGGATACACCATATATTTT
j_gene: TRBJ2-1; v_gene: TRBV24-1; abundance: .; d_gene: .; CDR3aa: CATSEPGVGNEQFF; CDR3nt: TGTGCCACCAGTGAACCGGGGGTAGGAAATGAGCAGTTCTTC
j_gene: TRBJ2-1; v_gene: TRBV7-9; abundance: .; d_gene: TRBD2; CDR3aa: CASSLAVLAGGGEQFF; CDR3nt: TGTGCCAGCAGCTTAGCAGTACTAGCGGGGGGAGGTGAGCAGTTCTTC
j_gene: TRBJ2-5; v_gene: TRBV9; abundance: .; d_gene: TRBD2; CDR3aa: CASSAQRGGGQETQYF; CDR3nt: TGTGCCAGCAGCGCTCAGCGTGGGGGGGGCCAAGAGACCCAGTACTTC
j_gene: TRBJ1-5; v_gene: TRBV2; abundance: .; d_gene: TRBD1; CDR3aa: CASSLQGVSNQPQHF; CDR3nt: TGTGCCAGCAGTTTACAGGGGGTAAGCAATCAGCCCCAGCATTTT
j_gene: TRBJ1-3; v_gene: TRBV30; abundance: .; d_gene: .; CDR3aa: CAWTQGRRNTIYF; CDR3nt: TGTGCCTGGACGCAGGGTCGGCGAAACACCATATATTTT
j_gene: TRBJ1-3; v_gene: TRBV24-1; abundance: .; d_gene: .; CDR3aa: CATSDPSIVKPSSGNTIYF; CDR3nt: TGTGCCACCAGTGATCCCTCGATTGTTAAACCGAGCTCTGGAAACACCATATATTTT
j_gene: TRBJ2-7; v_gene: TRBV4-1; abundance: .; d_gene: .; CDR3aa: CASSQRTRLDEQYF; CDR3nt: TGCGCCAGCAGCCAAAGGACTCGGTTGGACGAGCAGTACTTC